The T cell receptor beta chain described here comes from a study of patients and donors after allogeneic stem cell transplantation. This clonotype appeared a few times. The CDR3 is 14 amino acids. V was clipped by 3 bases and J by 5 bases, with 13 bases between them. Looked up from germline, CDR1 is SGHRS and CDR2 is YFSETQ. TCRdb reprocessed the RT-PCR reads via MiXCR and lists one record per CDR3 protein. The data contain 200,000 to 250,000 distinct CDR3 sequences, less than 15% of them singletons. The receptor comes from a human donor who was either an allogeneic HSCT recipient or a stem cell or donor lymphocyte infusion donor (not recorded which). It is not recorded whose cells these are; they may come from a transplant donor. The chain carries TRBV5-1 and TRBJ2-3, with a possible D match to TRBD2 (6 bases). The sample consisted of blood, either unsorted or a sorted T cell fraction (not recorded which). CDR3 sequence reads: CASSWMGGGDTQYF. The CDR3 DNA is TGCGCCAGCAGCTGGATGGGGGGTGGAGATACGCAGTATTTT.